This T cell receptor beta chain originates from a study of blood T cells in healthy people across ages. General study results and limits: Researchers report that TCR beta diversity correlated strongly with naive T cell percentage.

This CDR3 is 11 amino acids long. CDR1 and CDR2 from the germline V gene are DFQATT and SNEGSKA (reference sequence). The germline V and J ends were trimmed by 7 bases and 3 bases, with 9 bases remaining between them. This clonotype came up a few times. Antigen: not known. Next came a second PCR, run for about 7 to 12 cycles, which used a sample-barcoded 5' primer along with a J-beta primer mix. Every single cDNA molecule received a tag from a template-switch adaptor with 12 random nucleotides. A single record per CDR3 protein comes from TCRdb applying MiXCR to the 5' RACE reads. Of roughly 1.5 million distinct CDR3 sequences in the sample, roughly 43% were seen once.

The sequencing sample was made of blood. The V and J genes are TRBV20-1 and TRBJ2-5, with TRBD2 as a possible D gene (6 bases). The clonotype originates from a woman aged 18-29 years in good health. CDR3 protein: CSVREKETQYF. In DNA, the CDR3 is TGCAGTGTACGGGAGAAAGAGACCCAGTACTTC.